This entry lists 17 T cell receptor beta chains sequenced from one sample in a study of molecular identifiers for immune sequencing clone quantification (dated by TCRdb to 2016 to 2019). Library preparation employed PCR. For sequencing, a NextSeq 500 was employed. TCRdb reworked the public reads: Q25 trimming with fastp, MiXCR clone assembly, productive beta chains retained. Duplicate CDR3 protein sequences are folded into a single record with the most common DNA and genes. Present in this sample are around 320,000 distinct CDR3 sequences, roughly a quarter of which were seen just once. The ten top clones hold about 0.71% of the sample. Sample: naive CD8+ T cells from blood, with Jurkat cell RNA spiked in. What the cell subset or site label conveys for this sample: FACS-sorted CD8+CD4-CCR7+CD45RA+ naive T cells. The source of these receptors is a human donor in good health. Some libraries in this study had Jurkat cell RNA spiked in.

This clonotype was seen a handful of times. This chain uses TRBV7-8 with TRBJ1-2, with D tentatively TRBD1 (6 bases). CDR3 length equals 15 residues. The germline V and J ends were trimmed by 3 bases and 5 bases, with 16 bases remaining between them. The germline V gene has CDR1 SGHVS and CDR2 FQNEAQ. The CDR3 loop is CASSLRRTVLYGYTF. CDR3 in DNA: TGTGCCAGCAGCTTGCGACGGACAGTGCTTTATGGCTACACCTTC.

About this clonotype: A read error may explain this, as a much larger clone is one base away. The genes are TRBV7-2 and TRBJ1-1; 8 bases are shared with TRBD1. Trimming removed 5 bases from V and 9 bases from J; junction bases left unmatched: 11. This CDR3 has 14 residues. Germline V lookup: CDR1 SGHTA, CDR2 FQGNSA. The CDR3 coding sequence is TGTGCCAGCAGCGGGTTGACAGGGGTGCCTAAAGCTTTCTTT. Encoded protein: CASSGLTGVPKAFF.

This clonotype occurred a few times. The V gene is TRBV13, the J gene TRBJ2-2, with a possible D match to TRBD2 (6 bases). V was clipped by 4 bases and J by 1 base, with 10 bases between them. The CDR3 spans 15 residues. From germline, CDR1 is PRHDT and CDR2 FYEKMQ (reference sequence). For the CDR3, the DNA is TGTGCCAGCAGCTCTACGGAGGGGAACACCGGGGAGCTGTTTTTT. Translated: CASSSTEGNTGELFF.

The table lists this clonotype with a count of one. The gene calls are TRBV4-1 and TRBJ1-5, with D perhaps matching TRBD1 (5 bases). The germline V gene encodes CDR1 MGHRA and CDR2 YSYEKL. Trimming shortened V by 4 bases and J by 0 bases, and 25 bases separated the two germline ends. The CDR3 is 20 amino acids. This chain's CDR3 is CASSPLLGRGDSFSNQPQHF. The CDR3 nucleotides are TGCGCCAGCAGCCCTTTGTTGGGACGGGGGGATTCGTTTAGCAATCAGCCCCAGCATTTT.

This clonotype was picked up many times. This chain joins TRBV6-5 and TRBJ2-1, with 7 bases lining up with TRBD1. From germline, CDR1 is MNHEY and CDR2 SVGAGI. Losses at the gene ends were 0 bases for V and 9 bases for J; bases not matched to a gene: 5. The CDR3 loop spans 14 amino acids. For the CDR3, the DNA is TGTGCCAGCAGTTACTCGGAAACAGGGGTTGAGCAGTTCTTC. This encodes CASSYSETGVEQFF.

Many counts were recorded for this clonotype. V is TRBV29-1 and J is TRBJ1-1; D call uncertain. The CDR3 sequence is 14 residues long. V lost 0 bases to trimming and J lost 8 bases, with 16 bases between them. The V gene's germline CDR1 is SQVTM and CDR2 ANQGSEA. CDR3 sequence (DNA): TGCAGCGTTGAAGAGTCTGGATTAGGAACAGAAGCTTTCTTT. Translation gives CSVEESGLGTEAFF.

The rearrangement links TRBV5-8 to TRBJ2-5; 10 bases map to TRBD2. CDR3 size: 15 residues. J lost 7 bases, V lost 2 bases, and 8 bases had no gene match. The germline CDR1 and CDR2 sequences are SGHTS and YDEGEE. The CDR3 DNA reads as TGTGCCAGCAGCTTCTCTCCTAGCGGGGGAGGGACCCAGTACTTC. Protein sequence: CASSFSPSGGGTQYF. Together with reference TRBV5-8 and TRBJ2-5, the CDR3 gives the full variable domain: EAGVTQSPTHLIKTRGQQATLRCSPISGHTSVYWYQQALGLGLQFLLWYDEGEERNRGNFPPRFSGRQFPNYSSELNVNALELEDSALYLCASSFSPSGGGTQYFGPGTRLLVL.

This clonotype was recorded at least ten times. CDR3 bases: TGTGCCAGCAGCTCACCCCCGGGGGGCAGGACAGATACGCAGTATTTT. Its protein product is CASSSPPGGRTDTQYF. The chain recombines TRBV7-9 with TRBJ2-3, with D perhaps TRBD2 (7 bases). CDR1 SEHNR and CDR2 FQNEAQ come from the germline V gene (reference sequence). The germline V and J ends were trimmed by 4 bases and 3 bases, with 17 bases remaining between them. The CDR3 runs 16 residues. The full variable domain, with the rest looked up from reference TRBV7-9 and TRBJ2-3, is DTGVSQNPRHKITKRGQNVTFRCDPISEHNRLYWYRQTLGQGPEFLTYFQNEAQLEKSRLLSDRFSAERPKGSFSTLEIQRTEQGDSAMYLCASSSPPGGRTDTQYFGPGTRLTVL.

This clonotype turned up a few times. V is TRBV20-1 and J is TRBJ2-7; D might be TRBD1 (5 bases). Germline V lookup: CDR1 DFQATT, CDR2 SNEGSKA (reference sequence). This CDR3 is built from 15 residues. Trimming left V 4 bases short and J 2 bases short, with 18 bases between. CDR3 bases: TGCAGTGCTACCGACAGTTCTTCCCCTACCTACGAGCAGTACTTC. Protein product: CSATDSSSPTYEQYF.

Many counts were recorded for this clonotype. The chain uses TRBV5-1 and TRBJ1-6; 7 bases agree with TRBD1. J was trimmed by 7 bases and V by 2 bases; bases with no gene match: 6. CDR1 SGHRS and CDR2 YFSETQ come from the germline V gene. The CDR3 runs to 15 residues. The CDR3 sequence is CASSFRRDSNSPLHF. As DNA, the CDR3 is TGCGCCAGCAGCTTTAGACGGGACAGCAATTCACCCCTCCACTTT.

The table lists this clonotype with many counts. The chain links TRBV4-3 to TRBJ1-1; 7 positions match TRBD1. The V and J ends lost 1 base and 1 base, in that order; junction bases with no gene match: 3. The germline CDR1 and CDR2 sequences are LGHNA and YSLEER. CDR3 length: 15 amino acids. DNA of the CDR3: TGCGCCAGCAGCCAAGGACAGGGTCCGAACACTGAAGCTTTCTTT. This gives the protein CASSQGQGPNTEAFF.

This clonotype occurred many times. V and J are TRBV25-1 and TRBJ2-5, with D possibly TRBD1 on 5 matching bases. Per germline, CDR1 MGHDK and CDR2 SYGVNS. This CDR3 is built from 12 residues. Trimming cost V 9 bases and J 2 bases, with 10 bases left between them. The CDR3, as DNA: TGTGCCAGTCAGGGTTTACAAGAGACCCAGTACTTC. Its protein product is CASQGLQETQYF.

This clonotype has a handful of counts. The chain links TRBV4-2 to TRBJ2-7; no clear D gene. Looked up from germline, CDR1 is LGHNA and CDR2 is YNFKEQ. Deletions cut 0 bases from V and 2 bases from J, with 11 bases between. This CDR3 comprises 15 residues. This CDR3 is CASSQDRGATYEQYF. CDR3 nucleotide sequence: TGTGCCAGCAGCCAAGACCGAGGAGCAACCTACGAGCAGTACTTC.

The chain recombines TRBV27 with TRBJ2-1, with D maybe TRBD1 (6 bases). Trimming stripped 2 bases from V and 4 bases from J, with 12 bases between. Germline V gene lookup returns CDR1 MNHEY and CDR2 SMNVEV (reference sequence). This CDR3 has 15 amino acids. In DNA form, the CDR3 reads TGTGCCAGCAGTTTAATGGGGGCAGTATACAATGAGCAGTTCTTC. This encodes CASSLMGAVYNEQFF.

In this sample, this clonotype turned up many times. This sequence joins TRBV12-3 or TRBV12-4 and TRBJ1-1, with TRBD1 matching 8 bases. This CDR3 comprises 14 residues. Unmatched junction bases numbered 6, after V lost 5 bases and J lost 4 bases. The CDR3 DNA sequence: TGTGCCAGCAGTACCGGGACAGGAGGCACTGAAGCTTTCTTT. Residues: CASSTGTGGTEAFF.

The table lists this clonotype with many counts. V gene TRBV27 combines with J gene TRBJ2-5; 7 nucleotides line up with TRBD1. The V gene end was trimmed by 4 bases and the J gene end by 1 base; junction bases not matched to a gene: 9. The length of the CDR3 is 16 residues. Germline V gene lookup returns CDR1 MNHEY and CDR2 SMNVEV (reference sequence). CDR3 nucleotide sequence: TGTGCCAGCAGTTCACTAACCCGGACAGGCCAAGAGACCCAGTACTTC. This codes for CASSSLTRTGQETQYF.

This clonotype was detected ten times or more. The chain combines TRBV7-2 with TRBJ1-1; 9 bases map to TRBD1. The CDR3 is 17 residues long. The germline CDR1 and CDR2 sequences are SGHTA and FQGNSA. After removal of 1 base from V and 0 bases from J, the junction contained 6 bases not matched to a gene. The CDR3 loop reads CASSLVRQGGMNTEAFF. CDR3 coding DNA: TGTGCCAGCAGCTTAGTTAGACAGGGGGGCATGAACACTGAAGCTTTCTTT.